This entry describes one TCR beta chain. This record comes from a study of blood T cell repertoires in COVID-19. Across the whole study: From the United States, Italy and Spain came samples of acute and convalescent COVID-19. T cells, B-cell-depleted T cells, or PBMCs supplied cDNA or gDNA.

The CDR3 spans 13 residues. Germline V gene data show CDR1 as PRHDT and CDR2 as FYEKMQ (reference sequence). The V gene end was trimmed by 4 bases and the J gene end by 8 bases; junction bases not matched to a gene: 6. Authors' analysis steps: The assay estimated nucleated cells by amplifying reference gene primers. The protocol was immunoSEQ multiplex PCR, while the TCRdb copy is restricted to in-frame clones and leaves out a portion. Clone size and the V and J calls come from that table; the DNA yielded D and trimming. The data hold some 170,000 clones, with 82% observed a single time. Sequenced: peripheral blood. This clonotype was sampled from a woman aged 65 to 85 with acute or convalescent COVID-19. This rearrangement joins TRBV13 to TRBJ2-3; TRBD1 matches at 7 bases. CDR3 coding DNA: TGTGCCAGCAGCTCCACAGGGGTTGGTACGCAGTATTTT. This encodes CASSSTGVGTQYF.